Sequencing of this TCR beta chain was carried out in a study of cytomegalovirus exposure and HLA in healthy donors. V lost 1 base, J lost 11 bases, and 3 bases lay in between. The germline gives CDR1 SGHTS, CDR2 YDEGEE. The CDR3 extends over 9 amino acids. The PCR was carried out with 60 Vbeta primers and 13 Jbeta primers. Produced via immunoSEQ multiplex PCR; TCRdb's table is partial and in-frame only. Of around 180,000 clones listed, 70% to 80% were seen once; the top ten hold approximately 0.7%. The TCR was taken from a woman in her thirties or forties in good health and CMV-seronegative. Sequencing was carried out using PBMCs. The V gene is TRBV5-8, the J gene TRBJ1-1; D not certain. CDR3 loop: CASSLTAFF. CDR3 DNA: TGTGCCAGCAGCTTGACTGCTTTCTTT.